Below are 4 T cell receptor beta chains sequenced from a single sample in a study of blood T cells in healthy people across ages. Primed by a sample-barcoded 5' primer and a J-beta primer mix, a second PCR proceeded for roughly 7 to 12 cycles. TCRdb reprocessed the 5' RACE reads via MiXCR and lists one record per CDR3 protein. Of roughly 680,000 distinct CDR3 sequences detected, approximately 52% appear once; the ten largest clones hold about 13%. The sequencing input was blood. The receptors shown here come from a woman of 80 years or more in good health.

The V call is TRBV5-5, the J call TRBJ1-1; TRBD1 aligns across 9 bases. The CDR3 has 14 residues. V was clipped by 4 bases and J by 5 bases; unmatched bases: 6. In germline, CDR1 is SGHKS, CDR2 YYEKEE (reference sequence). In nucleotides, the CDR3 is TGTGCCAGCAGCCGTCAGACAGGGGGAACTGAAGCTTTCTTT. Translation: CASSRQTGGTEAFF.

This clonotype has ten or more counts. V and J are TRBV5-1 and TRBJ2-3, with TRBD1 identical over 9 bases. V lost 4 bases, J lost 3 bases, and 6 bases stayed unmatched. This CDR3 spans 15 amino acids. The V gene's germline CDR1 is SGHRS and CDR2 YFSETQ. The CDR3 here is CASSEGQGVTDTQYF. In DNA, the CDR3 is TGCGCCAGCAGCGAGGGACAGGGCGTGACAGATACGCAGTATTTT.

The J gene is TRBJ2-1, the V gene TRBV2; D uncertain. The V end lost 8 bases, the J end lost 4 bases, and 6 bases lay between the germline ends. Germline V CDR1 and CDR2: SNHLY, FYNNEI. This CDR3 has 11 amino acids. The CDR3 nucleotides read TGTGCCAGCGTCAGGTACAATGAGCAGTTCTTC. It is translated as CASVRYNEQFF.

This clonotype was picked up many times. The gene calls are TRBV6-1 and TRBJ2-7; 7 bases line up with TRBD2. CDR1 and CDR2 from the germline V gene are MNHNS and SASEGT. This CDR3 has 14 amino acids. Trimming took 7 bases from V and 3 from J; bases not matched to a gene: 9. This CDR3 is CASNQAGSRYEQYF. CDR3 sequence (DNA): TGTGCCAGCAACCAAGCGGGGTCGCGCTACGAGCAGTACTTC.